This T cell receptor beta chain was obtained from a study of T cell responses to AZD1222 COVID-19 vaccine. Study observations and caveats: Two AZD1222 administrations were followed by greater Spike-specific TCR breadth and depth.

Concerning this clone: Its antigen is as yet unknown. The sample carries other DNA sequences with the same CDR3.

With 3 bases removed from V and 4 bases from J, the gap between germline ends came to 7 bases. The CDR3 is 12 residues long. Germline CDR1 reads DFQATT; CDR2 reads SNEGSKA (reference sequence). Sequencing was performed with immunoSEQ multiplex PCR; in TCRdb, only in-frame clones are kept and a portion is missing. The table includes some 150,000 clones, more than 85% detected once. Sequencing used peripheral blood, obtained 28 days after the second AZD1222 dose. The clonotype comes from an adult who received the AZD1222 COVID-19 vaccine. The chain couples TRBV20-1 to TRBJ1-5; no reliable D call. CDR3 in amino acids: CSASSGNQPQHF. CDR3 DNA: TGCAGTGCTAGTAGCGGGAATCAGCCCCAGCATTTT.